The 30 T cell receptor beta chains given below trace back to one sample, sequenced in a study of molecular identifiers for immune sequencing clone quantification. MiXCR, run by TCRdb on the PCR reads, gives a single entry per CDR3 protein. The table has roughly 320,000 distinct CDR3 sequences, 24% seen once. Input material: naive CD8+ T cells from blood, with Jurkat cell RNA spiked in. The subset is: FACS-sorted CD8+CD4-CCR7+CD45RA+ naive T cells. The origin of the receptors is a human donor in good health. Some libraries in this study had Jurkat cell RNA spiked in.

This clonotype was detected many times. The chain is built from TRBV7-8 and TRBJ2-1, with TRBD2 matching over 8 bases. The CDR3 length is 15 residues. Germline V lookup: CDR1 SGHVS, CDR2 FQNEAQ. Unmatched junction bases numbered 9, after V lost 4 bases and J lost 7 bases. CDR3 loop: CASSSTGLEANEQFF. CDR3 in DNA: TGTGCCAGCAGCTCGACGGGACTAGAGGCAAATGAGCAGTTCTTC. Variable domain in full (rest from reference TRBV7-8 and TRBJ2-1): GAGVSQSPRYKVAKRGQDVALRCDPISGHVSLFWYQQALGQGPEFLTYFQNEAQLDKSGLPSDRFFAERPEGSVSTLKIQRTQQEDSAVYLCASSSTGLEANEQFFGPGTRLTVL.

There are many counts of this clonotype. The DNA of the CDR3 is TGTGCCAGCAGCTTGGGTTTACAGACAACCTACGAGCAGTACTTC. This translates into CASSLGLQTTYEQYF. The chain has TRBV5-6 and TRBJ2-7, with unresolved D. The V and J ends lost 0 bases and 2 bases respectively, with 12 bases between them. In germline, CDR1 is SGHDT, CDR2 YYEEEE. CDR3 length equals 15 residues.

This clonotype was seen at least ten times. CDR3: CASSQELYRIGEQYF. In DNA, the CDR3 is TGCGCCAGCAGCCAAGAGTTGTATAGAATCGGCGAGCAGTACTTC. The chain employs TRBV4-3 and TRBJ2-7; D not resolved. Trimming took 0 bases from V and 6 from J, leaving 15 bases between them. Germline loops: CDR1 LGHNA, CDR2 YSLEER. The CDR3 covers 15 residues.

In regard to this clonotype: This clone may be a read error of a much larger clone one base away. The chain combines TRBV24-1 with TRBJ2-2; 8 bases fit TRBD1. Germline V gives CDR1 KGHDR, CDR2 SFDVKD. After removal of 4 bases from V and 7 bases from J, the junction contained 10 bases not matched to a gene. This CDR3 is built from 16 residues. The CDR3: CATSDRGQGANGELFF. The CDR3 DNA reads as TGTGCCACCAGTGACCGCGGACAGGGCGCTAACGGGGAGCTGTTTTTT.

Many counts were recorded for this clonotype. The chain is built from TRBV7-6 and TRBJ2-7, with 8 bases that match TRBD2. CDR3 length equals 18 residues. The junction had 21 bases not matched to a gene; V was cut back by 5 bases and J by 6 bases. CDR1 and CDR2 from the germline V gene are SGHVS and FNYEAQ. The CDR3: CASSTNAFPAGVLGEQYF. The DNA of the CDR3 is TGTGCCAGCAGCACTAACGCGTTTCCAGCGGGAGTACTTGGCGAGCAGTACTTC.

The chain recombines TRBV14 with TRBJ2-7; no reliable D call. This CDR3 has 13 amino acids. Trimming stripped 0 bases from V and 5 bases from J, with 8 bases between. Germline V gene lookup returns CDR1 SGHDN and CDR2 FVKESK. Written as DNA, the CDR3 is TGTGCCAGCAGCCAAGAAGAAAGGAACGAGCAGTACTTC. Its protein product is CASSQEERNEQYF.

The rearrangement uses TRBV12-3 or TRBV12-4 and TRBJ2-7; 7 bases are shared with TRBD1. This CDR3 is built from 13 residues. Trimming took 5 bases from V and 3 from J; bases not matched to a gene: 4. CDR3 DNA sequence: TGTGCCAGCAGTAAAGGGGGCGGCTACGAGCAGTACTTC. Translation gives CASSKGGGYEQYF.

As for this clonotype: This may be a read error, as it is one base from a much larger clone. V usage is TRBV14 and J usage is TRBJ1-1; D unresolved. This CDR3 spans 13 amino acids. CDR1 and CDR2 (germline): SGHDN, FVKESK. CDR3: CASNQDPGTEAFF. CDR3 bases: TGTGCCAGCAACCAAGACCCGGGCACTGAAGCTTTCTTT.

The V and J genes are TRBV28 and TRBJ2-1; D possibly corresponds to TRBD1 (5 bases). The CDR3 is made up of 13 amino acids. The V end lost 6 bases, the J end lost 10 bases, and 16 bases lay between the germline ends. Germline CDR1 and CDR2: MDHEN and SYDVKM. The CDR3 is CASSLIRAREQFF. Here the CDR3 DNA reads TGTGCCAGCAGCCTCATCAGGGCCCGCGAGCAGTTCTTC.

As to this clonotype: One end of the junction is discordant with germline, which a read error may explain. J is TRBJ2-3 and V is TRBV6-5; perhaps D is TRBD1 or TRBD2 (5 bases each). The CDR3 length is 14 residues. Germline CDR1 reads MNHEY; CDR2 reads SVGAGI. The CDR3 here is CASRPPGSTDTKYF. In nucleotides, the CDR3 is TGTGCCAGCAGACCCCCAGGGAGCACAGATACGAAGTATTTT.

This clonotype occurred a few times. The chain is built from TRBV7-9 and TRBJ2-7; TRBD2 agrees at 10 bases. The junction had 7 bases not matched to a gene; V was cut back by 5 bases and J by 3 bases. The CDR3 sequence is 15 residues long. Per the germline V gene, CDR1 is SEHNR and CDR2 is FQNEAQ (reference sequence). CDR3 loop: CASSPPASGSYEQYF. The DNA for the CDR3 is TGTGCCAGCAGCCCACCGGCTAGCGGGAGCTACGAGCAGTACTTC.

V is TRBV7-9 and J is TRBJ2-3; D is unresolved. The CDR3 is 13 amino acids. Looked up from germline, CDR1 is SEHNR and CDR2 is FQNEAQ (reference sequence). The V gene lost 4 bases and the J gene lost 6 bases, with 11 bases spanning the gap. In DNA form, the CDR3 reads TGTGCCAGCAGCTCCCAGCAGGCGGATACGCAGTATTTT. This gives the protein CASSSQQADTQYF.

This clonotype was seen ten or more times. The genes are TRBV6-5 and TRBJ2-5, with D possibly TRBD1 on 6 matching bases. The CDR3 length is 12 residues. Trimming left V 5 bases short and J 4 bases short, with 8 bases between. Germline CDR1 reads MNHEY; CDR2 reads SVGAGI. The CDR3 is CASSPQGETQYF. The CDR3 DNA follows: TGTGCCAGCAGTCCACAGGGAGAGACCCAGTACTTC.

Ten or more counts support this clonotype. The rearrangement uses TRBV4-1 and TRBJ2-7; D not resolved. This CDR3 is built from 13 residues. Trimming took 2 bases from V and 4 from J, leaving 9 bases between them. Germline CDR1 MGHRA, CDR2 YSYEKL. In DNA form, the CDR3 reads TGCGCCAGCAGCCAACCCGGACGGTACGAGCAGTACTTC. This sequence encodes CASSQPGRYEQYF.

This clonotype was counted at least ten times. This chain joins TRBV7-9 and TRBJ2-2, with D unresolved. V lost 3 bases to trimming and J lost 2 bases, with 10 bases between them. CDR1 and CDR2 (germline): SEHNR, FQNEAQ (reference sequence). CDR3 length equals 15 residues. As DNA, the CDR3 is TGTGCCAGCAGCTTCTTCTGGGGAAACACCGGGGAGCTGTTTTTT. The encoded protein is CASSFFWGNTGELFF.

The chain carries TRBV4-3 and TRBJ2-2; unclear D gene. Germline loops: CDR1 LGHNA, CDR2 YSLEER. CDR3 size: 16 residues. V dropped 0 bases and J dropped 5 bases, with 13 bases sitting between them. CDR3 nucleotides: TGCGCCAGCAGCCAAGATCGGCACTGGCGGACCGGGGAGCTGTTTTTT. Its translation is CASSQDRHWRTGELFF.

This clonotype was detected ten times or more. The genes are TRBV9 and TRBJ2-5, with D unresolved. Germline-derived CDR1 and CDR2 are SGDLS and YYNGEE. V shed 4 bases and J shed 1 base, with 11 bases lying between them. CDR3 length equals 14 residues. DNA of the CDR3: TGTGCCAGCAGCCCCCCCGACGGCCAAGAGACCCAGTACTTC. Amino acids: CASSPPDGQETQYF. The full variable domain, completed using reference TRBV9 and TRBJ2-5, is DSGVTQTPKHLITATGQRVTLRCSPRSGDLSVYWYQQSLDQGLQFLIQYYNGEERAKGNILERFSAQQFPDLHSELNLSSLELGDSALYFCASSPPDGQETQYFGPGTRLLVL.

At least ten counts were recorded for this clonotype. V is TRBV7-9 and J is TRBJ2-5; D may be TRBD1 (5 bases). Trimming took off 1 base at V and 1 base at J, with 13 bases between the two ends. CDR1 is SEHNR, CDR2 FQNEAQ, per germline (reference sequence). This CDR3 is 16 amino acids long. In DNA form, the CDR3 reads TGTGCCAGCAGCTTAGTAATAGCAGGGATCCAAGAGACCCAGTACTTC. Translated: CASSLVIAGIQETQYF.

In this sample, this clonotype turned up many times. The chain couples TRBV5-6 to TRBJ2-7; D is possibly TRBD2 (6 bases). CDR1 is SGHDT, CDR2 YYEEEE, per germline. The V end was cut by 1 base, the J end by 1 base, with 18 bases between. The CDR3 is 17 amino acids. CDR3 in amino acids: CASSLFSGQGPSYEQYF. CDR3 nucleotides: TGTGCCAGCAGCTTGTTTAGCGGCCAGGGTCCATCCTACGAGCAGTACTTC.

The chain is built from TRBV7-9 and TRBJ1-1; 8 bases map to TRBD1. Germline values: CDR1 SEHNR, CDR2 FQNEAQ (reference sequence). This CDR3 is built from 13 residues. The junction had 3 bases not matched to a gene; V was cut back by 5 bases and J by 4 bases. The DNA for the CDR3 is TGTGCCAGCAGCAACAGGGGGGGCACTGAAGCTTTCTTT. Its protein product is CASSNRGGTEAFF.

The chain employs TRBV12-3 or TRBV12-4 and TRBJ2-2; 7 bases align to TRBD1. The V and J ends lost 8 bases and 6 bases, in that order; junction bases with no gene match: 6. The CDR3 runs to 13 residues. The CDR3 nucleotides are TGTGCCAGCTGTATGACAGGGTCCGGGGAGCTGTTTTTT. Translation: CASCMTGSGELFF.

About this clonotype itself: Since a much larger clone is just one base distant, this may be a read error. The genes are TRBV5-1 and TRBJ2-5; the match to TRBD1 covers 7 bases. There are 14 residues in the CDR3. Germline lookup yields CDR1 SGHRS and CDR2 YFSETQ. CDR3 in DNA: TGCGCCAGCAGCATACAGGGGTATGAGGAGACCCAGCACTTC. Encoded protein: CASSIQGYEETQHF.

About this clonotype: One end of the junction varies from germline; a read error may be responsible. V gene TRBV14 combines with J gene TRBJ2-2; tentatively, D is TRBD2 (5 bases). This CDR3 is built from 15 residues. CDR1 is SGHDN and CDR2 is FVKESK in the germline V gene. DNA of the CDR3: TGTGCCAGCAGCCTCCGTGTTGCGAACACCGGGGAGCTGGTTTTT. Its translation: CASSLRVANTGELVF.

DNA for the CDR3: TGTGCCTGGAGCGGGGACAGGGGGCCCTACGAGCAGTACTTC. Protein product: CAWSGDRGPYEQYF. V and J are TRBV30 and TRBJ2-7, with 12 bases lining up with TRBD1. Germline V gene data show CDR1 as GTSNPN and CDR2 as SVGIG (reference sequence). The trim removed 3 bases at V and 2 bases at J, leaving 2 bases unmatched. CDR3 length: 14 amino acids.

This clonotype was picked up a small number of times. The chain employs TRBV6-6 and TRBJ1-5; maybe TRBD1 (6 bases). The germline CDR1 and CDR2 sequences are MNHNY and SVGAGI (reference sequence). Trimming took off 7 bases at V and 7 bases at J, with 20 bases between the two ends. The CDR3 runs to 15 residues. CDR3 sequence reads: CASTIPGQQTQPQHF. The CDR3 DNA is TGTGCCAGCACTATACCGGGACAACAAACCCAGCCCCAGCATTTT.

This chain uses TRBV7-9 with TRBJ2-3; 13 positions agree with TRBD2. Per germline, CDR1 SEHNR and CDR2 FQNEAQ (reference sequence). CDR3 size: 19 residues. The trim removed 2 bases at V and 3 bases at J, leaving 11 bases unmatched. This CDR3 is CASSLLLAGGPGGTDTQYF. CDR3 nucleotide sequence: TGTGCCAGCAGCTTATTACTAGCGGGAGGGCCAGGTGGAACAGATACGCAGTATTTT.

This clonotype occurred many times. The J gene is TRBJ1-1, the V gene TRBV5-5, with TRBD1 matching 8 bases. CDR1 is SGHKS, CDR2 YYEKEE, per germline (reference sequence). With V trimmed by 2 bases and J by 11 bases, 11 bases remained unmatched. The CDR3 consists of 14 residues. CDR3 loop: CASSFGQGPGRAFF. CDR3 in DNA: TGTGCCAGCAGCTTCGGACAGGGCCCAGGTCGGGCTTTCTTT.

The chain employs TRBV10-3 and TRBJ2-7; 8 positions agree with TRBD1. Germline assignment: CDR1 ENHRY and CDR2 SYGVKD. The CDR3 extends over 13 amino acids. The V and J ends lost 6 bases and 5 bases, in that order; junction bases with no gene match: 6. CDR3 in amino acids: CAISATGGDEQYF. For the CDR3, the DNA is TGTGCCATCAGCGCCACAGGGGGAGACGAGCAGTACTTC.

This clonotype was seen a few times. The V and J genes are TRBV11-2 and TRBJ2-1; perhaps TRBD1 as D (5 bases). Germline values: CDR1 SGHAT, CDR2 FQNNGV. V dropped 3 bases and J dropped 3 bases, with 15 bases sitting between them. This CDR3 comprises 16 residues. Here the CDR3 reads CASSLTAQPFYNEQFF. DNA for the CDR3: TGTGCCAGCAGCTTGACAGCTCAACCCTTCTACAATGAGCAGTTCTTC.

This clonotype turned up a few times. The chain combines TRBV12-3 or TRBV12-4 with TRBJ1-2; TRBD1 might be the D (5 bases). The CDR3 length is 13 residues. With 3 bases removed from V and 4 bases from J, the gap between germline ends came to 9 bases. The CDR3 is CASSFDRTYGYTF. The CDR3 region has the DNA TGTGCCAGCAGTTTTGACAGAACCTATGGCTACACCTTC.